The 14 T cell receptor beta chains given below trace back to one sample, sequenced in a study of CD8 T cells in Susac syndrome. After extraction with the RNeasy kit, about 0.5 to 1 ug of the RNA was reverse transcribed using random hexamers. TCRdb re-called the immunoSEQ multiplex PCR reads through MiXCR, storing one row per CDR3 protein. This table holds 100,000 to 150,000 distinct CDR3 sequences, approximately 95% found once. The sample taken for sequencing was CD8+ T cells from PBMCs. The source is a human donor with multiple sclerosis.

This chain connects TRBV15 to TRBJ2-3; 8 bases are shared with TRBD2. From germline, CDR1 is LNHNV and CDR2 YYDKDF (reference sequence). V shed 8 bases and J 4 bases; nucleotides not matched to a gene: 8. The CDR3 sequence is 14 residues long. DNA for the CDR3: TGTGCCACCTCCGGGACTAGTGGAGCAGATACGCAGTATTTT. Protein product: CATSGTSGADTQYF.

The chain has TRBV3-1 and TRBJ1-3; tentatively, D is TRBD1 (6 bases). The CDR3 sequence is 15 residues long. The germline V and J ends were trimmed by 5 bases and 2 bases, with 13 bases remaining between them. Germline CDR1 LGHDT, CDR2 YNNKEL (reference sequence). CDR3 sequence reads: CASSYTGPPGNTIYF. The DNA for the CDR3 is TGTGCCAGCAGCTATACAGGGCCCCCTGGAAACACCATATATTTT. Full variable domain (outside the CDR3, taken from reference TRBV3-1 and TRBJ1-3): DTAVSQTPKYLVTQMGNDKSIKCEQNLGHDTMYWYKQDSKKFLKIMFSYNNKELIINETVPNRFSPKSPDKAHLNLHINSLELGDSAVYFCASSYTGPPGNTIYFGEGSWLTVV.

Here the CDR3 reads CASSFTTQAPEAFF. CDR3 bases: TGTGCCAGCAGTTTTACGACCCAGGCCCCGGAAGCTTTCTTT. The rearrangement joins TRBV6-5 to TRBJ1-1; D unresolved. V lost 4 bases and J 8 bases, leaving 17 bases between the germline ends. The length of the CDR3 is 14 residues. Germline-derived CDR1 and CDR2 are MNHEY and SVGAGI.

The rearrangement links TRBV4-1 to TRBJ1-2, with TRBD1 matching over 8 bases. Germline V gene lookup returns CDR1 MGHRA and CDR2 YSYEKL. The CDR3 spans 15 residues. Germline trimming cut 4 bases from V and 1 base from J; bases unmatched to any gene: 5. The chain's CDR3 is CASSPQTGVNYGYTF. Written as DNA, the CDR3 is TGCGCCAGCAGCCCGCAGACAGGGGTTAACTATGGCTACACCTTC.

Here the CDR3 reads CASSVDGLMNTEAFF. Written as DNA, the CDR3 is TGTGCCAGCAGCGTAGATGGGTTAATGAACACTGAAGCTTTCTTT. The chain combines TRBV9 with TRBJ1-1, with D unresolved. The V and J ends lost 0 bases and 0 bases respectively, with 9 bases between them. Germline assignment: CDR1 SGDLS and CDR2 YYNGEE. The CDR3 runs 15 residues. The whole variable domain, filled in from reference TRBV9 and TRBJ1-1, reads DSGVTQTPKHLITATGQRVTLRCSPRSGDLSVYWYQQSLDQGLQFLIQYYNGEERAKGNILERFSAQQFPDLHSELNLSSLELGDSALYFCASSVDGLMNTEAFFGQGTRLTVV.

The rearrangement links TRBV7-9 to TRBJ1-4; 9 bases fit TRBD1. The trim removed 6 bases at V and 0 bases at J, leaving 5 bases unmatched. The CDR3 length is 16 residues. Germline CDR1 reads SEHNR; CDR2 reads FQNEAQ (reference sequence). The CDR3 loop is CASSGTGSSTNEKLFF. The CDR3 nucleotides read TGTGCCAGCAGTGGGACAGGGTCATCAACTAATGAAAAACTGTTTTTT.

The chain carries TRBV11-3 and TRBJ2-2, with D perhaps TRBD2 (6 bases). The CDR3 sequence is 17 residues long. V lost 6 bases and J lost 0, with 17 bases in between. Germline lookup yields CDR1 SGHNT and CDR2 YENEEA. CDR3 bases: TGTGCCAGCAGGGTCGGGACTCCAACGGCGAACACCGGGGAGCTGTTTTTT. It codes for CASRVGTPTANTGELFF.

This clonotype is a singleton in its sample. The V gene is TRBV29-1, the J gene TRBJ2-5; the match to TRBD2 covers 7 bases. The germline V gene encodes CDR1 SQVTM and CDR2 ANQGSEA. The CDR3 length is 13 residues. V trimming: 6 bases; J trimming: 0 bases; junction bases outside the gene matches: 4. Here the CDR3 DNA reads TGCAGCGTGCAGGGAGGGTACCAAGAGACCCAGTACTTC. It translates to CSVQGGYQETQYF. Full variable domain (outside the CDR3, taken from reference TRBV29-1 and TRBJ2-5): SAVISQKPSRDICQRGTSLTIQCQVDSQVTMMFWYRQQPGQSLTLIATANQGSEATYESGFVIDKFPISRPNLTFSTLTVSNMSPEDSSIYLCSVQGGYQETQYFGPGTRLLVL.

DNA for the CDR3: TGTGCCAGCAGCGTGGCCAGGGCTAGCTATGGCTACACCTTC. Translation gives CASSVARASYGYTF. The chain employs TRBV9 and TRBJ1-2; a possible D gene is TRBD1 (5 bases). The V and J ends lost 2 bases and 4 bases respectively, with 12 bases between them. The germline CDR1 and CDR2 sequences are SGDLS and YYNGEE. The CDR3 has 14 residues.

The chain employs TRBV28 and TRBJ2-7; 11 bases are shared with TRBD1. The CDR3 totals 14 residues. After removal of 6 bases from V and 4 bases from J, the junction contained 5 bases not matched to a gene. Germline CDR1 and CDR2: MDHEN and SYDVKM. CDR3 residues: CASRTDRGLYEQYF. The DNA for the CDR3 is TGTGCCAGCAGGACGGACAGGGGGCTGTACGAGCAGTACTTC.

In its sample, this clonotype was seen once. The chain combines TRBV11-2 with TRBJ2-1; 7 bases match TRBD1. The J segment lost 3 bases and the V segment lost 4 bases, leaving 12 bases of the junction unmatched. Germline CDR1 is SGHAT and CDR2 is FQNNGV. The CDR3 sequence is 17 residues long. The DNA of the CDR3 is TGTGCCAGCAGCTCTAGAAACAGGGGAAGGGTCTACAATGAGCAGTTCTTC. Translating gives CASSSRNRGRVYNEQFF.

As DNA, the CDR3 is TGTGCCAGCAGTCTCGGGAGGGGTGAGGGCTACACCTTC. Translating it yields CASSLGRGEGYTF. This chain joins TRBV5-4 and TRBJ1-2; D might be TRBD1 (5 bases). The germline CDR1 and CDR2 sequences are SGHNT and YYREEE (reference sequence). V lost 5 bases to trimming and J lost 8 bases, with 16 bases between them. CDR3 size: 13 residues. Supplemented by reference TRBV5-4 and TRBJ1-2, the full variable domain reads ETGVTQSPTHLIKTRGQQVTLRCSSQSGHNTVSWYQQALGQGPQFIFQYYREEENGRGNFPPRFSGLQFPNYSSELNVNALELDDSALYLCASSLGRGEGYTFGSGTRLTVV.

The chain joins TRBV5-1 to TRBJ1-2; TRBD1 is a possible D gene (5 bases). V lost 7 bases and J 6 bases, leaving 16 bases between the germline ends. The CDR3 consists of 13 residues. CDR1 SGHRS and CDR2 YFSETQ come from the germline V gene. CDR3 coding DNA: TGCGCCAGCTGGGGAACAGGTCTCGATGGCTACACCTTC. Encoded protein: CASWGTGLDGYTF. The full variable domain, with the rest looked up from reference TRBV5-1 and TRBJ1-2, is KAGVTQTPRYLIKTRGQQVTLSCSPISGHRSVSWYQQTPGQGLQFLFEYFSETQRNKGNFPGRFSGRQFSNSRSEMNVSTLELGDSALYLCASWGTGLDGYTFGSGTRLTVV.

The rearrangement uses TRBV19 and TRBJ1-2; the match to TRBD1 covers 8 bases. This CDR3 comprises 14 residues. J lost 6 bases, V lost 5 bases, and 8 bases had no gene match. Germline V lookup: CDR1 LNHDA, CDR2 SQIVND (reference sequence). The CDR3 DNA reads as TGTGCCAGTAGTTCGGACAGGGAATTGGATGGCTACACCTTC. This codes for CASSSDRELDGYTF.